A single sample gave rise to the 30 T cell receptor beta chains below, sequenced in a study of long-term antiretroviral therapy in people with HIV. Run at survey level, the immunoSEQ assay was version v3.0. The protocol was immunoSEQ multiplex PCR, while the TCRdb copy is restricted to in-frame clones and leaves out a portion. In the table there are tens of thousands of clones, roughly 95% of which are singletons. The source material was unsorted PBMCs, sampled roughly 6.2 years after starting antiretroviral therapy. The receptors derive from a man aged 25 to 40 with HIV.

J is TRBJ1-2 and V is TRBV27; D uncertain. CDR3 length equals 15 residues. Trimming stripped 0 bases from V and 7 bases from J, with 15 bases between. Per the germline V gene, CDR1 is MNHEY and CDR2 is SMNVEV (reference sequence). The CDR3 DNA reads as TGTGCCAGCAGTTTATCACCCTTGGGGTGGAGTGGCTACACCTTC. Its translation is CASSLSPLGWSGYTF.

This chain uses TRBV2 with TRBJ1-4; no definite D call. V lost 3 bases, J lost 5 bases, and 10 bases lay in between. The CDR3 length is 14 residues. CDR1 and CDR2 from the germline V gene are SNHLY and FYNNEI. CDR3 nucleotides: TGTGCCAGCAGTGAGGTACAGAAAAATGAAAAACTGTTTTTT. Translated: CASSEVQKNEKLFF.

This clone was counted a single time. CDR3 sequence reads: CASSLQGTGELFF. The CDR3 DNA reads TGTGCCAGCAGCCTACAGGGAACCGGGGAGCTGTTTTTT. The chain uses TRBV11-2 and TRBJ2-2; the D gene is possibly TRBD1 (6 bases). V was clipped by 5 bases and J by 5 bases, with 9 bases between them. The germline V gene has CDR1 SGHAT and CDR2 FQNNGV. CDR3 length equals 13 residues.

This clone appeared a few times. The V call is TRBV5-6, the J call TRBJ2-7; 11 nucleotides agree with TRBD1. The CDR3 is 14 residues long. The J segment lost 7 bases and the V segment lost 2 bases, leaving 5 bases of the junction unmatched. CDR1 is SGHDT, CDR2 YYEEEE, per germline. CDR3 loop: CASSFGTGGAEQYF. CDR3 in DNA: TGTGCCAGCAGCTTCGGGACAGGGGGGGCGGAGCAGTACTTC.

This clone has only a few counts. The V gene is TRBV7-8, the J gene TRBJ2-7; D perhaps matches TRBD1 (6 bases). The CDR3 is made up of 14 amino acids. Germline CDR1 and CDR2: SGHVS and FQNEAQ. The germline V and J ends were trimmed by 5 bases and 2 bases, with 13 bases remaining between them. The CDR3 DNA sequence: TGTGCCAGCAGCCCAGACAGGATACCCTACGAGCAGTACTTC. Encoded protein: CASSPDRIPYEQYF.

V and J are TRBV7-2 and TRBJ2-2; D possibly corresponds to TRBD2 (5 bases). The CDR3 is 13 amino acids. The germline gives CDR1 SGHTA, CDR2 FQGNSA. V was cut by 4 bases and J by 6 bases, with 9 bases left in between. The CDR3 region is CASSSRAPGELFF. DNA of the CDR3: TGTGCCAGCAGCTCGCGGGCCCCCGGGGAGCTGTTTTTT.

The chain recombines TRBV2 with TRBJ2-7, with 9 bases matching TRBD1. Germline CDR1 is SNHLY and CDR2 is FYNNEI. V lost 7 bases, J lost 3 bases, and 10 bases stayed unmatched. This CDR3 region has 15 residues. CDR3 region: CASNSPGQGLYEQYF. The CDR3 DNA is TGTGCCAGCAATAGCCCGGGACAGGGTCTCTACGAGCAGTACTTC. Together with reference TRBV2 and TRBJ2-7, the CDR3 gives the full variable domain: EPEVTQTPSHQVTQMGQEVILRCVPISNHLYFYWYRQILGQKVEFLVSFYNNEISEKSEIFDDQFSVERPDGSNFTLKIRSTKLEDSAMYFCASNSPGQGLYEQYFGPGTRLTVT.

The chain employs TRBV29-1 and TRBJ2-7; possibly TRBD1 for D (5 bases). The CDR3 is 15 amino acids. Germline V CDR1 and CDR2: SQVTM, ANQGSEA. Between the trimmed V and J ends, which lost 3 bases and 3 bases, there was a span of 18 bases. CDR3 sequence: CSVEGYRSESYEQYF. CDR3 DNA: TGCAGCGTTGAGGGTTACAGGAGTGAGAGCTACGAGCAGTACTTC.

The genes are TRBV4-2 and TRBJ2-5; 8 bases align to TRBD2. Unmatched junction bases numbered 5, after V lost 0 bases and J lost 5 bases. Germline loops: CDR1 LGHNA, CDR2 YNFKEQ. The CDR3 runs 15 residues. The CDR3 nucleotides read TGTGCCAGCAGCCAAGATACGGGAGGGCCGGAGACCCAGTACTTC. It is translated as CASSQDTGGPETQYF.

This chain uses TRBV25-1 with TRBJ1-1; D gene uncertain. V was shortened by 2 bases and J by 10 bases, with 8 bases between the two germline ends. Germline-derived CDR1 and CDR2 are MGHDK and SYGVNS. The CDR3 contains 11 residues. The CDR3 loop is CASSEKARAFF. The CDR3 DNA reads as TGTGCCAGCAGTGAAAAAGCCCGAGCTTTCTTT.

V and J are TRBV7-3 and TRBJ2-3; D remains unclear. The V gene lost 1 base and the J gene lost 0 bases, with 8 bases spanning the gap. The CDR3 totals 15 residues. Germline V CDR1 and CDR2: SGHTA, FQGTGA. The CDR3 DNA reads TGTGCCAGCAGCTTAATTTTTACTAGCACAGATACGCAGTATTTT. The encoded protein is CASSLIFTSTDTQYF.

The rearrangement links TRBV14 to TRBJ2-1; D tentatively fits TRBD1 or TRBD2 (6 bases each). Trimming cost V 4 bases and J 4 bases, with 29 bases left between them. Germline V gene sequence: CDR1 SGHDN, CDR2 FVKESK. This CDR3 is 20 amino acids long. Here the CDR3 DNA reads TGTGCCAGCAGCCTGCGTCCCGGGGGTGAGGCTAGGGGGACGTACAATGAGCAGTTCTTC. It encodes CASSLRPGGEARGTYNEQFF. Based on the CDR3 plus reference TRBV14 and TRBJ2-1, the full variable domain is EAGVTQFPSHSVIEKGQTVTLRCDPISGHDNLYWYRRVMGKEIKFLLHFVKESKQDESGMPNNRFLAERTGGTYSTLKVQPAELEDSGVYFCASSLRPGGEARGTYNEQFFGPGTRLTVL.

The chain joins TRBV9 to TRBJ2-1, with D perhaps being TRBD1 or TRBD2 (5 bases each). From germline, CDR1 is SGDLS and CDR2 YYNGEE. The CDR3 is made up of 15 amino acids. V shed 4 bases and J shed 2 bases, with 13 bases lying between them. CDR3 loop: CASSSDGAAYNEQFF. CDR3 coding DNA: TGTGCCAGCAGCTCAGACGGGGCTGCCTACAATGAGCAGTTCTTC.

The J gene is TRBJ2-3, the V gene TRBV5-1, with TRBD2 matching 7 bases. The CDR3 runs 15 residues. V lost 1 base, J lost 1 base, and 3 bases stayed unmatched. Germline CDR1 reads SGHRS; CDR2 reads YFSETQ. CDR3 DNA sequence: TGCGCCAGCAGCTTGCGTGCGGGGGGCACAGATACGCAGTATTTT. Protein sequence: CASSLRAGGTDTQYF. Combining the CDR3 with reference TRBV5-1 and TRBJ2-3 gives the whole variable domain KAGVTQTPRYLIKTRGQQVTLSCSPISGHRSVSWYQQTPGQGLQFLFEYFSETQRNKGNFPGRFSGRQFSNSRSEMNVSTLELGDSALYLCASSLRAGGTDTQYFGPGTRLTVL.

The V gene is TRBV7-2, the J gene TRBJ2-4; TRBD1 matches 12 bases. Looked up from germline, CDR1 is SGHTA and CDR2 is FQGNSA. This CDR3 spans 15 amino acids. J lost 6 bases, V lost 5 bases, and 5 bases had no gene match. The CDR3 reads CASSPGQGAGNIQYF. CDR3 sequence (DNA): TGTGCCAGCAGCCCGGGACAGGGGGCGGGAAACATTCAGTACTTC.

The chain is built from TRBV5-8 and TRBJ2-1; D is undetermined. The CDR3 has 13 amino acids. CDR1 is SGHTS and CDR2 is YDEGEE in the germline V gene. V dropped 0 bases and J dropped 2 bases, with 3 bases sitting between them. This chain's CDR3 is CASSLVTYNEQFF. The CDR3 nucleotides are TGTGCCAGCAGCTTGGTGACCTACAATGAGCAGTTCTTC.

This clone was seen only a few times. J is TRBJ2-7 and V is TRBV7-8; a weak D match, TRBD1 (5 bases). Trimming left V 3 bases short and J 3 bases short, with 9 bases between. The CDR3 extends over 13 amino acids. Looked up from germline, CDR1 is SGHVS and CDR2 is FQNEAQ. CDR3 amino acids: CASSFGHNYEQYF. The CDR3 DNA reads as TGTGCCAGCAGCTTCGGACATAACTACGAGCAGTACTTC.

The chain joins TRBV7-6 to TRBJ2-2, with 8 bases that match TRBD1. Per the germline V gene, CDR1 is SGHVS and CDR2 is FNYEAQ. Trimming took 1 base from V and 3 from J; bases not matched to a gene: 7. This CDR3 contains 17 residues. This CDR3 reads CASSLDPQGAYTGELFF. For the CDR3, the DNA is TGTGCCAGCAGCTTAGACCCCCAGGGGGCCTACACCGGGGAGCTGTTTTTT.

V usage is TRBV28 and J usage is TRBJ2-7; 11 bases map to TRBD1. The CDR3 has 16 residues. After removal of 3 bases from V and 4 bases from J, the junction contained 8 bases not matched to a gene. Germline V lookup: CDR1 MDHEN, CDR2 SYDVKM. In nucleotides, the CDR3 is TGTGCCAGCAGTTTGGCTGGACAGGGGGCGCGGTACGAGCAGTACTTC. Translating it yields CASSLAGQGARYEQYF.

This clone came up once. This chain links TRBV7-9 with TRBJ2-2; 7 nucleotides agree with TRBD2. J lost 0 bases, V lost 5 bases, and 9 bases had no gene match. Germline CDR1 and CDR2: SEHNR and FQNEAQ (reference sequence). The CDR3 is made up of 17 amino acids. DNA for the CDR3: TGTGCCAGCAGCGCGATCTTAGCGGGCCCGAACACCGGGGAGCTGTTTTTT. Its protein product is CASSAILAGPNTGELFF.

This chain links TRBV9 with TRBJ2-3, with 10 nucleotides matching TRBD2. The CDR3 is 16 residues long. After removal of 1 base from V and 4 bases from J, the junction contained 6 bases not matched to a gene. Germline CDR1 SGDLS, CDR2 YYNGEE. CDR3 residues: CASSVILAGASDTQYF. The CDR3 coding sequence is TGTGCCAGCAGCGTAATCCTAGCGGGAGCGTCAGATACGCAGTATTTT.

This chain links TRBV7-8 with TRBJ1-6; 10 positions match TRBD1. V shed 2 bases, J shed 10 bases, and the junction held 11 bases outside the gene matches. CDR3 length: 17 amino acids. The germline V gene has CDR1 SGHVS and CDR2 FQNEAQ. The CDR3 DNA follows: TGTGCCAGCAGCTTACGGGGGGACAGGGGAATCAGGTCACCCCTCCACTTT. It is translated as CASSLRGDRGIRSPLHF.

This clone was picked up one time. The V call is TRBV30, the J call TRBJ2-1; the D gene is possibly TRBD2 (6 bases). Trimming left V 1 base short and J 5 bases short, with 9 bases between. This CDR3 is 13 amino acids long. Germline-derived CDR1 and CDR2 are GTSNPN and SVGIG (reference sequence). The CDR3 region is CAWSGGLNNEQFF. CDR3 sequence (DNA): TGTGCCTGGAGTGGGGGACTGAACAATGAGCAGTTCTTC.

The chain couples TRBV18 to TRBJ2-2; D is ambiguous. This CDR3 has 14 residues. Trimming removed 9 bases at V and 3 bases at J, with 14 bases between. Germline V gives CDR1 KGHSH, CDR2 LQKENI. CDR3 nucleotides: TGTGCCAGTCTAGGGCCTTTTTACACCGGGGAGCTGTTTTTT. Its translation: CASLGPFYTGELFF.

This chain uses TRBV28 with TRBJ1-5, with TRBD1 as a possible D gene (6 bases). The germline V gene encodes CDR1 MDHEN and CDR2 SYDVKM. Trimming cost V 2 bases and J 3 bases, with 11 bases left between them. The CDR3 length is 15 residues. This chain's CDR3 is CASSLPTGINQPQHF. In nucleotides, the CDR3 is TGTGCCAGCAGTTTACCGACAGGAATCAATCAGCCCCAGCATTTT.

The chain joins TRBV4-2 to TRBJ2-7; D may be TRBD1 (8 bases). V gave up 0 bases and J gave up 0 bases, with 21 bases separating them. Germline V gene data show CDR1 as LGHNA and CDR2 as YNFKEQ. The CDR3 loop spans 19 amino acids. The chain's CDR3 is CASSQDRGRERYSSYEQYF. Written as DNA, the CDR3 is TGTGCCAGCAGCCAAGACAGGGGGCGGGAGCGTTATAGCTCCTACGAGCAGTACTTC.

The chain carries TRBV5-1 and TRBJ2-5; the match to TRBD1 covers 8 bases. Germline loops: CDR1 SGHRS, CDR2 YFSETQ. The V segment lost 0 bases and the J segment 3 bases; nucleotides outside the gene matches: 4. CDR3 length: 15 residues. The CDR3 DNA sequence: TGCGCCAGCAGCTTGGACCCGACAGGGGAAGAGACCCAGTACTTC. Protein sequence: CASSLDPTGEETQYF.

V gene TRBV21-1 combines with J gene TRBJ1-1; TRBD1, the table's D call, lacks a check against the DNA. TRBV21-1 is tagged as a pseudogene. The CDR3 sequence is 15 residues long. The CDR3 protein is CASSIWTGVDTEAFF. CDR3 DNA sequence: TGTGCCAGCAGCATCTGGACAGGGGTTGACACTGAAGCTTTCTTT.

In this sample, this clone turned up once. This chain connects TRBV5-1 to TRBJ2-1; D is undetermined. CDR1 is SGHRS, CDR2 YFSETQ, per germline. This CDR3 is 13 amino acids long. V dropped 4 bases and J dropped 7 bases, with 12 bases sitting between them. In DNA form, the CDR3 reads TGCGCCAGCAGCCCCAAGGCAGGAAATGAGCAGTTCTTC. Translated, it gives CASSPKAGNEQFF.

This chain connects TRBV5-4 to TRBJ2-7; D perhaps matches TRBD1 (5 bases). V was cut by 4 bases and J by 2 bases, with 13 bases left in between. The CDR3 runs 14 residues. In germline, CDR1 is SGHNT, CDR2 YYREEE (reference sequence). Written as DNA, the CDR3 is TGTGCCAGCAGCATGGGGCCCTCGGCCTACGAGCAGTACTTC. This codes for CASSMGPSAYEQYF.